This T cell receptor beta chain derives from a study of blood T cell repertoires in COVID-19. Recruitment covered about 26 US areas and drew participants whose ages spanned about 18 to 90 years. Participants had their cohort set by participant-reported clinical history. TCRdb's table, derived via immunoSEQ multiplex PCR, lists solely in-frame clones and lacks some. The sample includes 180,000 or so clones, more than 75% of them seen just once. The V gene end was trimmed by 4 bases and the J gene end by 2 bases; junction bases not matched to a gene: 8. Germline CDR1 SEHNR, CDR2 FQNEAQ (reference sequence). CDR3 length: 16 amino acids.

This chain joins TRBV7-9 and TRBJ1-1; 9 nucleotides match TRBD1. The sample was PBMCs or T cells enriched from blood (not recorded which). The source of this sequence is a man in his forties or fifties with acute COVID-19. The CDR3 DNA reads as TGTGCCAGCAGCTCCCACATGACAGGGGGTAACACTGAAGCTTTCTTT. This codes for CASSSHMTGGNTEAFF.